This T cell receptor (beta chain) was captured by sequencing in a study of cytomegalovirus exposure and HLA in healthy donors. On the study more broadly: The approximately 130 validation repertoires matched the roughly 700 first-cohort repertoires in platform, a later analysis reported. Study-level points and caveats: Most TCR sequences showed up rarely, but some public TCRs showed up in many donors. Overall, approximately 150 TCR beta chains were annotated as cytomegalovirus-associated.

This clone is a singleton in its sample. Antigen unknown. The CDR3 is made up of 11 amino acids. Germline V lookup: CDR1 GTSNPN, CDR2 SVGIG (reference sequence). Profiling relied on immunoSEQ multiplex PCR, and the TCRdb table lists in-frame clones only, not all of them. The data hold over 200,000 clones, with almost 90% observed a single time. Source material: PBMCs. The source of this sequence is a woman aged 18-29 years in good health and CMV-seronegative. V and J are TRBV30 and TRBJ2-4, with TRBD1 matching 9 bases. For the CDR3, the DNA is TGTGGGTACAGGGGGCCTGACATTCAGTACTTC. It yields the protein CGYRGPDIQYF.